This T cell receptor (beta chain) stems from a study of T-cell reconstitution after alpha-beta-depleted transplantation in children. Study-level results: By one year post-transplant, T-cell counts and diversity largely arose from T cells that were newly produced. Recipient T cells and thymic progenitors that survived gave rise to the high TCRbeta diversity observed at day 60 in some patients. Expanded graft clones numbering several hundred reportedly gave rise to alpha-beta T cells about two months after transplant.

The authors prepared the TCRbeta library with unique molecular identifiers. TCRdb passed the PCR reads through MiXCR, listing each CDR3 protein once. The sample consists of 5,500 to 7,000 distinct CDR3 sequences, roughly 16% of them appearing once. The CDR3 covers 15 residues. Trimming took off 0 bases at V and 0 bases at J, with 11 bases between the two ends. CDR1 and CDR2 from the germline V gene are DFQATT and SNEGSKA (reference sequence). This clonotype rates as medium-sized. Its specificity is unknown. The chain combines TRBV20-1 with TRBJ1-2; D not resolved. The clonotype was recovered from a male patient aged 5 to 17 who had a stem cell transplant for acute myeloid leukemia, so the T cells may come from the graft donor. The sequencing used PBMCs, mostly from graft donor cells, collected 60 days after TCRalphabeta/CD19-depleted stem cell transplant. This chain's CDR3 is CSARDSQVTNYGYTF. The CDR3 coding sequence is TGCAGTGCTAGAGATAGCCAGGTTACTAACTATGGCTACACCTTC.